Below are 18 T cell receptor beta chains sequenced from a single sample in a study of cytomegalovirus exposure and HLA in healthy donors. The PCR was carried out with 60 Vbeta primers and 13 Jbeta primers. Profiling relied on immunoSEQ multiplex PCR, and the TCRdb table lists in-frame clones only, not all of them. Of approximately 140,000 clones listed, about three quarters were seen once; the top ten hold about 3%. The specimen sequenced was PBMCs. Source of these receptors: a man aged 35 to 55 in good health and CMV-seropositive.

This clone was picked up one time. This rearrangement joins TRBV30 to TRBJ1-2; perhaps TRBD1 as D (5 bases). Per germline, CDR1 GTSNPN and CDR2 SVGIG (reference sequence). Trimming cost V 1 base and J 5 bases, with 11 bases left between them. The CDR3 has 13 amino acids. The chain's CDR3 is CAWSGQPWYGYTF. Here the CDR3 DNA reads TGTGCCTGGAGTGGACAGCCATGGTATGGCTACACCTTC.

The chain links TRBV7-9 to TRBJ2-1; 8 positions match TRBD2. This CDR3 has 17 amino acids. CDR1 is SEHNR, CDR2 FQNEAQ, per germline (reference sequence). The J segment lost 0 bases and the V segment lost 1 base, leaving 5 bases of the junction unmatched. This CDR3 reads CASSLGLAGSSYNEQFF. The CDR3 coding sequence is TGTGCCAGCAGCTTAGGGCTAGCGGGTAGCTCCTACAATGAGCAGTTCTTC.

This chain uses TRBV4-3 with TRBJ1-1; D is possibly TRBD1 (5 bases). Trimming removed 2 bases from V and 1 base from J, with 8 bases in between. The CDR3 extends over 14 amino acids. Germline V gene lookup returns CDR1 LGHNA and CDR2 YSLEER. CDR3 loop: CASSQHGGNTEAFF. In DNA, the CDR3 is TGCGCCAGCAGCCAACACGGGGGGAACACTGAAGCTTTCTTT.

The rearrangement links TRBV7-9 to TRBJ2-1; 10 positions match TRBD2. Germline assignment: CDR1 SEHNR and CDR2 FQNEAQ (reference sequence). The CDR3 consists of 17 residues. The V gene end was trimmed by 5 bases and the J gene end by 7 bases; junction bases not matched to a gene: 14. CDR3 residues: CASSPLPGLAGENEQFF. The CDR3 DNA is TGTGCCAGCAGCCCCCTCCCGGGGCTAGCGGGAGAGAATGAGCAGTTCTTC.

V gene TRBV11-1 combines with J gene TRBJ1-1, with D unclear. The CDR3 loop spans 12 amino acids. Per the germline V gene, CDR1 is SGHAT and CDR2 is FQDESV (reference sequence). V was shortened by 2 bases and J by 10 bases, with 11 bases between the two germline ends. CDR3 sequence (DNA): TGTGCCAGCAGCTTAAGAATCGGCGGAGCTTTCTTT. Translated: CASSLRIGGAFF.

The chain combines TRBV10-3 with TRBJ1-1, with a possible D match to TRBD1 (5 bases). The length of the CDR3 is 12 residues. Trimming shortened V by 8 bases and J by 4 bases, and 11 bases separated the two germline ends. CDR1 is ENHRY and CDR2 is SYGVKD in the germline V gene. The CDR3 region is CAIGQGGTEAFF. CDR3 bases: TGTGCCATCGGGCAGGGTGGCACTGAAGCTTTCTTT.

V and J are TRBV6-1 and TRBJ1-1; a weak D match, TRBD1 (5 bases). V lost 6 bases, J lost 10 bases, and 18 bases lay in between. The germline CDR1 and CDR2 sequences are MNHNS and SASEGT. The CDR3 covers 13 residues. DNA for the CDR3: TGTGCCAGCAGCCCCCGGGCTAATGGGGCAGCTTTCTTT. Its translation: CASSPRANGAAFF.

The chain links TRBV7-9 to TRBJ2-3, with 8 bases that match TRBD2. J was trimmed by 2 bases and V by 5 bases; bases with no gene match: 9. The CDR3 length is 16 residues. Germline V gene data show CDR1 as SEHNR and CDR2 as FQNEAQ (reference sequence). CDR3: CASSPKAGVNTDTQYF. In DNA, the CDR3 is TGTGCCAGCAGCCCGAAAGCGGGAGTCAACACAGATACGCAGTATTTT.

V usage is TRBV19 and J usage is TRBJ2-1; the D gene is possibly TRBD2 (5 bases). The germline CDR1 and CDR2 sequences are LNHDA and SQIVND (reference sequence). Trimming shortened V by 3 bases and J by 10 bases, and 13 bases separated the two germline ends. This CDR3 comprises 13 residues. The CDR3 DNA follows: TGTGCCAGTAGTATCTCGGGATTCGGGGAGCAGTTCTTC. Its translation: CASSISGFGEQFF.

The chain combines TRBV19 with TRBJ2-7; 9 bases are a match to TRBD1. Germline loops: CDR1 LNHDA, CDR2 SQIVND (reference sequence). The V and J ends lost 9 bases and 6 bases, in that order; junction bases with no gene match: 12. This CDR3 is 14 amino acids long. The CDR3 sequence is CASQSQQGAGEQYF. The CDR3, as DNA: TGTGCCAGCCAAAGTCAACAGGGGGCGGGCGAGCAGTACTTC.

The chain links TRBV30 to TRBJ2-2, with 8 bases aligning to TRBD1. From germline, CDR1 is GTSNPN and CDR2 SVGIG (reference sequence). CDR3 length: 14 amino acids. V lost 4 bases to trimming and J lost 2 bases; unmatched junction nucleotides: 3. CDR3 amino acids: CAWNGQGNTGELFF. In DNA, the CDR3 is TGTGCCTGGAATGGACAGGGAAACACCGGGGAGCTGTTTTTT.

This clone was seen a single time. The chain couples TRBV2 to TRBJ2-5; 9 nucleotides align to TRBD2. CDR1 is SNHLY and CDR2 is FYNNEI in the germline V gene. This CDR3 is built from 14 residues. J was trimmed by 4 bases and V by 7 bases; bases with no gene match: 7. In nucleotides, the CDR3 is TGTGCCAGCAAGGGCGGGAGGGGGTTAGAGACCCAGTACTTC. It specifies CASKGGRGLETQYF.

The rearrangement links TRBV30 to TRBJ2-2, with TRBD2 matching 10 bases. Germline loops: CDR1 GTSNPN, CDR2 SVGIG (reference sequence). The CDR3 totals 14 residues. Trimming at V came to 2 bases and at J to 5 bases, leaving 2 bases not matched to a gene. The CDR3 protein is CAWSLLAGTGELFF. The CDR3 nucleotides are TGTGCCTGGAGTCTACTAGCGGGAACCGGGGAGCTGTTTTTT.

This clone showed up just a few times. The gene calls are TRBV5-6 and TRBJ1-4; no reliable D call. V lost 1 base and J lost 0, with 7 bases in between. The CDR3 length is 15 residues. Germline V lookup: CDR1 SGHDT, CDR2 YYEEEE. The CDR3 loop is CASSLPGATNEKLFF. DNA of the CDR3: TGTGCCAGCAGCTTGCCGGGAGCAACTAATGAAAAACTGTTTTTT.

This clone was detected only once. J is TRBJ1-1 and V is TRBV6-5; D remains unclear. Deletions cut 3 bases from V and 14 bases from J, with 19 bases between. The CDR3 is 13 amino acids. The germline CDR1 and CDR2 sequences are MNHEY and SVGAGI. CDR3 DNA: TGTGCCAGCAGTTATGACCCACACCAAGGAGGGTTCTTT. As protein: CASSYDPHQGGFF.

This clone was recorded only once. This CDR3 is CASSGQGTGELFF. CDR3 DNA: TGTGCCAGCAGTGGGCAGGGCACCGGGGAGCTGTTTTTT. V is TRBV6-5 and J is TRBJ2-2; D perhaps matches TRBD1 (5 bases). CDR1 is MNHEY, CDR2 SVGAGI, per germline. Trimming removed 5 bases from V and 4 bases from J, with 8 bases in between. The CDR3 covers 13 residues.

This chain uses TRBV18 with TRBJ2-7; D possibly corresponds to TRBD1 (7 bases). Trimming removed 5 bases from V and 4 bases from J, with 12 bases in between. The CDR3 covers 13 residues. Germline V gene lookup returns CDR1 KGHSH and CDR2 LQKENI. The CDR3 loop is CASSAGQTYEQYF. The CDR3 bases are TGTGCCAGCTCAGCGGGACAGACGTACGAGCAGTACTTC.

The chain links TRBV18 to TRBJ1-1; 8 bases map to TRBD1. With V trimmed by 2 bases and J by 12 bases, 11 bases remained unmatched. The CDR3 has 14 residues. Germline V CDR1 and CDR2: KGHSH, LQKENI. CDR3 sequence: CASSPTDRDSQTFF. The CDR3 DNA reads as TGTGCCAGCTCACCAACGGACAGGGATTCTCAAACTTTCTTT. Combining the CDR3 with reference TRBV18 and TRBJ1-1 gives the whole variable domain NAGVMQNPRHLVRRRGQEARLRCSPMKGHSHVYWYRQLPEEGLKFMVYLQKENIIDESGMPKERFSAEFPKEGPSILRIQQVVRGDSAAYFCASSPTDRDSQTFFGQGTRLTVV.